This T cell receptor (beta chain) was captured in a study of glioma-infiltrating T cells. TCR alpha and beta CDR3 regions were amplified from RNA using iRepertoire nested multiplex PCR. For one-step reverse transcription and amplification, about 85-400 ng of tissue mRNA or PBMC total RNA was used. TCRdb ran MiXCR on the multiplex PCR reads and lists one entry per CDR3 protein. The sample holds under 200,000 distinct CDR3 sequences, around 42% seen once. Germline CDR1 SQVTM, CDR2 ANQGSEA. The ends were cut back, 2 bases at V and 4 bases at J, with 12 bases in the middle. The CDR3 extends over 14 amino acids. Study-level points and caveats: CDR3 overlap between tissue and blood was very small.

With regard to this clonotype: No antigen is known for it.

This TCR came from a human donor with low-grade glioma or glioblastoma, undergoing nonglioma brain surgery, or in good health (not recorded which). This chain uses TRBV29-1 with TRBJ2-1; D is possibly TRBD2 (6 bases). The sample comprised glioma tissue, nonneoplastic brain tissue, or PBMCs (not recorded which). The CDR3 DNA is TGCAGCGTTGAAAGAGCGCGGGATTACAATGAGCAGTTCTTC. This codes for CSVERARDYNEQFF.